The clone carrying this T cell receptor (beta chain) showed up many times. Its antigen remains unidentified. The record originates from a study of early T cells in non-severe SARS-CoV-2 infection. Study in general: Sequencing of bulk RNA from unsorted whole blood was done, without chain pairing.

Unique molecular identifier tags were affixed to discrete cDNA molecules. TCRdb used MiXCR to reprocess the 5' RACE reads, holding one entry per CDR3 protein. The table lists about 29,000 distinct CDR3 sequences, 4.5% of them singletons. Study-wide points: Matching results from VDJdb favored anti-spike CD8 responses, leaving private and CD4 specificities undetected.

V lost 5 bases to trimming and J lost 9 bases, with 17 bases between them. CDR1 and CDR2 from the germline V gene are SGHNT and YENEEA. This CDR3 has 14 residues. This TCR was sampled from an adult who was a healthcare worker with PCR-confirmed SARS-CoV-2 infection or an uninfected control (not recorded which). The chain employs TRBV11-3 and TRBJ2-1; D unresolved. Sequenced input: whole blood. Written as DNA, the CDR3 is TGTGCCAGCAGCCCTAGGGTTAATCGCGGTGAGCAGTTCTTC. It translates to CASSPRVNRGEQFF.